The next 27 T cell receptor beta chains were all read from a single sample in a study of T cell responses to AZD1222 COVID-19 vaccine. Clones were read by immunoSEQ multiplex PCR, and TCRdb kept only the in-frame ones, dropping some. The data contain about 100,000 clones, around nine tenths of them singletons. The starting material was peripheral blood, obtained on day 0 of AZD1222 vaccination. These receptor sequences come from an adult in good health.

The V gene is TRBV7-9, the J gene TRBJ1-5; a possible D gene is TRBD1 (6 bases). Trimming left V 3 bases short and J 3 bases short, with 9 bases between. The germline V gene encodes CDR1 SEHNR and CDR2 FQNEAQ (reference sequence). This CDR3 region has 14 residues. The CDR3 loop is CASSFEGDNQPQHF. The CDR3 DNA follows: TGTGCCAGCAGCTTTGAGGGGGACAATCAGCCCCAGCATTTT.

CDR3 loop: CASSQGKELGNTDTQYF. Here the CDR3 DNA reads TGTGCCAGCAGCCAAGGGAAGGAACTAGGGAACACAGATACGCAGTATTTT. The chain employs TRBV3-1 (or the pseudogene TRBV3-2) and TRBJ2-3, with D perhaps TRBD2 (5 bases). The germline V gene has CDR1 LGHDT and CDR2 YNNKEL (reference sequence). This CDR3 has 17 amino acids. Trimming pared 1 base from V and 2 bases from J, leaving 16 bases between.

In nucleotides, the CDR3 is TGTGCCAGCAGCTTAGCCCCACAGGGGAATGGCTACACCTTC. It codes for CASSLAPQGNGYTF. The gene calls are TRBV7-9 and TRBJ1-2; 7 positions agree with TRBD1. There are 14 residues in the CDR3. CDR1 and CDR2 (germline): SEHNR, FQNEAQ (reference sequence). The junction had 4 bases not matched to a gene; V was cut back by 0 bases and J by 6 bases.

The chain has TRBV10-3 and TRBJ2-1; 7 bases map to TRBD2. CDR3 length: 17 amino acids. V was clipped by 4 bases and J by 1 base; unmatched bases: 10. From germline, CDR1 is ENHRY and CDR2 SYGVKD. CDR3 sequence reads: CAISGFGSGYSYNEQFF. CDR3 nucleotide sequence: TGTGCCATCAGTGGGTTTGGTAGCGGGTATTCCTACAATGAGCAGTTCTTC.

The chain carries TRBV21-1 and TRBJ2-7; the table names TRBD2, a call not compared with the DNA. TRBV21-1 is recorded as a pseudogene. CDR3 length equals 17 residues. The CDR3 sequence: CASSNYIGSGTRYEQYF. CDR3 sequence (DNA): TGTGCCAGCAGCAACTATATTGGTAGCGGGACAAGGTACGAGCAGTACTTC.

This chain uses TRBV28 with TRBJ1-1, with D perhaps TRBD1 (5 bases). The CDR3 runs to 15 residues. CDR1 and CDR2 (germline): MDHEN, SYDVKM. The V and J ends lost 4 bases and 1 base respectively, with 13 bases between them. CDR3 protein: CASSSLGVWNTEAFF. CDR3 DNA: TGTGCCAGCAGTTCACTGGGGGTCTGGAACACTGAAGCTTTCTTT.

DNA for the CDR3: TGTGCCAGCAGCGAAAGACTAGCGGAGCCCTCCAATGAGCAGTTCTTC. Translating gives CASSERLAEPSNEQFF. The chain employs TRBV4-2 and TRBJ2-1; 9 bases line up with TRBD2. Trimming at V came to 5 bases and at J to 6 bases, leaving 11 bases not matched to a gene. This CDR3 has 16 amino acids. Germline V gene data show CDR1 as LGHNA and CDR2 as YNFKEQ.

The chain has TRBV5-5 and TRBJ2-7, with TRBD1 as a possible D gene (5 bases). The germline V and J ends were trimmed by 4 bases and 6 bases, with 32 bases remaining between them. The CDR3 contains 19 residues. CDR1 and CDR2 (germline): SGHKS, YYEKEE (reference sequence). The CDR3 protein is CASSARLTATGAGASEQYF. The CDR3 region has the DNA TGTGCCAGCAGCGCCCGGCTTACCGCAACAGGAGCCGGCGCATCCGAGCAGTACTTC.

The V gene is TRBV6-2 or TRBV6-3, the J gene TRBJ1-4, with D hard to call. The CDR3 is 17 amino acids. The V and J ends lost 6 bases and 0 bases respectively, with 17 bases between them. The V gene's germline CDR1 is MNHEY and CDR2 SVGEGT. This chain's CDR3 is CASSRLIHRATNEKLFF. The CDR3 bases are TGTGCCAGCAGCCGGCTAATTCACAGAGCAACTAATGAAAAACTGTTTTTT.

The rearrangement uses TRBV10-3 and TRBJ2-1, with TRBD1 matching over 9 bases. Germline V gene data show CDR1 as ENHRY and CDR2 as SYGVKD. This CDR3 comprises 14 residues. The V and J ends lost 6 bases and 2 bases, in that order; junction bases with no gene match: 2. CDR3 in DNA: TGTGCCATCAGCGGGACAGGGACCTACAATGAGCAGTTCTTC. Translating it yields CAISGTGTYNEQFF.

V usage is TRBV5-4 and J usage is TRBJ2-1; 11 bases are shared with TRBD2. This CDR3 spans 15 amino acids. V was clipped by 2 bases and J by 5 bases; unmatched bases: 3. Germline-derived CDR1 and CDR2 are SGHNT and YYREEE (reference sequence). In nucleotides, the CDR3 is TGTGCCAGCAGCTTTTTAGCGGGAGGGAACAATGAGCAGTTCTTC. Its protein is CASSFLAGGNNEQFF.

The V call is TRBV7-9, the J call TRBJ2-7, with D possibly being TRBD2 (5 bases). The CDR3 extends over 14 amino acids. Germline assignment: CDR1 SEHNR and CDR2 FQNEAQ (reference sequence). V lost 5 bases and J lost 2, with 13 bases in between. The CDR3 loop is CASSLAEVPYEQYF. As DNA, the CDR3 is TGTGCCAGCAGCCTGGCGGAGGTACCCTACGAGCAGTACTTC.

The chain has TRBV6-1 and TRBJ2-7; 8 bases map to TRBD1. V lost 1 base, J lost 7 bases, and 9 bases stayed unmatched. The CDR3 sequence is 15 residues long. Germline values: CDR1 MNHNS, CDR2 SASEGT. DNA for the CDR3: TGTGCCAGCAGTGAAGACGACAGGGGATTGAGGGAGCAGTACTTC. Its translation is CASSEDDRGLREQYF.

The V and J genes are TRBV7-9 and TRBJ2-5; D might be TRBD2 (5 bases). This CDR3 comprises 14 residues. The germline V gene has CDR1 SEHNR and CDR2 FQNEAQ (reference sequence). Trimming took off 2 bases at V and 5 bases at J, with 12 bases between the two ends. DNA for the CDR3: TGTGCCAGCAGCTTAACGGGGAGAACGGAGACCCAGTACTTC. Translating gives CASSLTGRTETQYF.

The V gene is TRBV12-3 or TRBV12-4, the J gene TRBJ1-4; no reliable D call. CDR3 length equals 13 residues. V shed 1 base and J shed 8 bases, with 8 bases lying between them. CDR3 sequence reads: CASSLVSWEKLFF. For the CDR3, the DNA is TGTGCCAGCAGTTTAGTATCATGGGAAAAACTGTTTTTT.

CDR3 sequence reads: CAWRRQGASYEQYF. The CDR3 bases are TGTGCCTGGAGGCGACAGGGAGCTTCCTACGAGCAGTACTTC. The J gene is TRBJ2-7, the V gene TRBV2; 7 nucleotides line up with TRBD1. The V gene's germline CDR1 is SNHLY and CDR2 FYNNEI. CDR3 length equals 14 residues. The V segment lost 11 bases and the J segment 1 base; nucleotides outside the gene matches: 11. Using reference TRBV2 and TRBJ2-7 for the parts outside the CDR3, the full variable domain is EPEVTQTPSHQVTQMGQEVILRCVPISNHLYFYWYRQILGQKVEFLVSFYNNEISEKSEIFDDQFSVERPDGSNFTLKIRSTKLEDSAMYFCAWRRQGASYEQYFGPGTRLTVT.

V usage is TRBV13 and J usage is TRBJ1-1; D not certain. Germline V gene data show CDR1 as PRHDT and CDR2 as FYEKMQ (reference sequence). This CDR3 is built from 13 residues. The V gene lost 7 bases and the J gene lost 1 base, with 10 bases spanning the gap. The CDR3 reads CASMGGRNTEAFF. The CDR3 DNA is TGTGCCAGCATGGGAGGCCGGAACACTGAAGCTTTCTTT.

The rearrangement uses TRBV20-1 and TRBJ2-7; 10 nucleotides align to TRBD2. The CDR3 contains 15 residues. V shed 3 bases and J 1 base; nucleotides not matched to a gene: 6. CDR1 and CDR2 (germline): DFQATT, SNEGSKA (reference sequence). CDR3 in amino acids: CSASRLAGSSYEQYF. DNA of the CDR3: TGCAGTGCTAGTCGACTAGCGGGCTCGTCCTACGAGCAGTACTTC.

This rearrangement joins TRBV11-2 to TRBJ2-1; 12 bases agree with TRBD2. The trim removed 4 bases at V and 5 bases at J, leaving 3 bases unmatched. CDR1 and CDR2 (germline): SGHAT, FQNNGV. The CDR3 contains 15 residues. The CDR3 protein is CASSSRTSGNNEQFF. The DNA for the CDR3 is TGTGCCAGCAGCTCGCGGACTAGCGGGAACAATGAGCAGTTCTTC.

V and J are TRBV6-5 and TRBJ2-7; 14 bases line up with TRBD2. Germline lookup yields CDR1 MNHEY and CDR2 SVGAGI. V dropped 0 bases and J dropped 5; count of bases not matched to a gene: 3. CDR3 length: 16 amino acids. The CDR3 loop is CASSYSRGLAGDEQYF. Here the CDR3 DNA reads TGTGCCAGCAGTTACTCGCGGGGACTAGCGGGGGACGAGCAGTACTTC.

The V and J genes are TRBV18 and TRBJ1-5, with 9 nucleotides matching TRBD1. Germline CDR1 reads KGHSH; CDR2 reads LQKENI. The length of the CDR3 is 15 residues. V was clipped by 6 bases and J by 3 bases; unmatched bases: 6. The CDR3 reads CASSPGTGNNQPQHF. The DNA of the CDR3 is TGTGCCAGCTCTCCAGGGACAGGGAACAATCAGCCCCAGCATTTT.

V usage is TRBV6-5 and J usage is TRBJ2-2; D is uncertain. The V end was cut by 2 bases, the J end by 1 base, with 5 bases between. Germline V lookup: CDR1 MNHEY, CDR2 SVGAGI. The CDR3 consists of 14 residues. CDR3 sequence (DNA): TGTGCCAGCAGTTACGCACAGAACACCGGGGAGCTGTTTTTT. Amino acid sequence: CASSYAQNTGELFF.

The chain recombines TRBV5-1 with TRBJ2-6; 7 bases map to TRBD1. Trimming cost V 1 base and J 0 bases; bases outside gene matches: 10. CDR3 size: 19 residues. Germline V gene sequence: CDR1 SGHRS, CDR2 YFSETQ. The CDR3 DNA follows: TGCGCCAGCAGCTTGACCAGGGACAGACTTTCCTCTGGGGCCAACGTCCTGACTTTC. This sequence encodes CASSLTRDRLSSGANVLTF.

The V gene is TRBV9, the J gene TRBJ2-7; D remains unclear. The CDR3 runs to 14 residues. Germline V CDR1 and CDR2: SGDLS, YYNGEE. V lost 0 bases and J lost 6, with 13 bases in between. The CDR3 spells CASSVEVRGVEQYF. DNA of the CDR3: TGTGCCAGCAGCGTAGAGGTGAGAGGTGTCGAGCAGTACTTC.

This clone is a singleton in its sample. The chain recombines TRBV7-3 with TRBJ2-1, with TRBD1 matching 7 bases. Germline V gene lookup returns CDR1 SGHTA and CDR2 FQGTGA. V shed 5 bases, J shed 4 bases, and the junction held 8 bases outside the gene matches. There are 15 residues in the CDR3. In DNA form, the CDR3 reads TGTGCCAGCAGCAAGACGGGACAGATATACAATGAGCAGTTCTTC. This gives the protein CASSKTGQIYNEQFF.

The V call is TRBV5-1, the J call TRBJ2-1; 10 bases fit TRBD1. Germline V gene lookup returns CDR1 SGHRS and CDR2 YFSETQ. The CDR3 is made up of 17 amino acids. The trim removed 4 bases at V and 2 bases at J, leaving 9 bases unmatched. The CDR3, as DNA: TGCGCCAGCAGCCCCTACTGGACAGGGGGTCCCTACAATGAGCAGTTCTTC. It is translated as CASSPYWTGGPYNEQFF.

The CDR3 region is CASSTAGLAGHYTSYNEQFF. The CDR3 nucleotides read TGTGCCAGCAGCACTGCGGGACTAGCGGGCCACTACACCTCCTACAATGAGCAGTTCTTC. This chain joins TRBV21-1 and TRBJ2-1; the DNA was not used to check the table's D call, TRBD2. TRBV21-1 is a documented pseudogene. The CDR3 extends over 20 amino acids.